Below, 15 T cell receptor beta chains from the same sample are listed, as sequenced in a study of siplizumab effects on memory and regulatory T cells. Sequenced by immunoSEQ multiplex PCR; TCRdb stores in-frame clones only, minus some. The table lists about 100,000 clones, roughly 94% of them singletons. Specimen: non-Treg CD4+ T cells sorted from blood. All receptors come from a human donor in good health.

This chain connects TRBV6-1 to TRBJ1-5; no definite D call. V dropped 6 bases and J dropped 6 bases, with 15 bases sitting between them. The CDR3 runs to 14 residues. The germline CDR1 and CDR2 sequences are MNHNS and SASEGT. CDR3 loop: CASSLRGTLQPQHF. CDR3 in DNA: TGTGCCAGCAGCCTACGGGGAACTCTTCAGCCCCAGCATTTT.

J is TRBJ2-3 and V is TRBV2; a possible D gene is TRBD2 (6 bases). There are 14 residues in the CDR3. The V and J ends lost 6 bases and 7 bases respectively, with 17 bases between them. Looked up from germline, CDR1 is SNHLY and CDR2 is FYNNEI. CDR3 sequence (DNA): TGTGCCAGCAGGGGGACTCTCGCATGGAATACGCAGTATTTT. Encoded protein: CASRGTLAWNTQYF.

On this clone itself: Distinct nucleotide sequences in the sample also encode this CDR3. V and J are TRBV28 and TRBJ2-6, with a possible D match to TRBD1 (6 bases). Trimming shortened V by 2 bases and J by 1 base, and 12 bases separated the two germline ends. The length of the CDR3 is 17 residues. The germline CDR1 and CDR2 sequences are MDHEN and SYDVKM. The CDR3 loop is CASSLQNRASGANVLTF. CDR3 nucleotide sequence: TGTGCCAGCAGTTTACAGAACAGGGCGTCTGGGGCCAACGTCCTGACTTTC.

This chain connects TRBV19 to TRBJ2-1, with TRBD2 matching over 8 bases. The trim removed 5 bases at V and 2 bases at J, leaving 5 bases unmatched. The CDR3 loop spans 15 amino acids. From germline, CDR1 is LNHDA and CDR2 SQIVND (reference sequence). In DNA form, the CDR3 reads TGTGCCAGTAGTTTCAAAGCGGGAGCCTACAATGAGCAGTTCTTC. Residues: CASSFKAGAYNEQFF.

This chain joins TRBV28 and TRBJ2-3, with 10 positions matching TRBD2. The CDR3 covers 16 residues. Germline V gene data show CDR1 as MDHEN and CDR2 as SYDVKM. Germline trimming cut 6 bases from V and 3 bases from J; bases unmatched to any gene: 9. The CDR3 DNA is TGTGCCAGCAGGATACCGAATAGCGGGAGGACAGATACGCAGTATTTT. Amino acids: CASRIPNSGRTDTQYF.

The gene calls are TRBV18 and TRBJ2-7; 12 nucleotides align to TRBD2. CDR1 and CDR2 (germline): KGHSH, LQKENI. Germline trimming cut 5 bases from V and 3 bases from J; bases unmatched to any gene: 5. CDR3 length: 15 residues. As DNA, the CDR3 is TGTGCCAGCTCAAGGCTAGCGGGAGGGGACTACGAGCAGTACTTC. Residues: CASSRLAGGDYEQYF.

As DNA, the CDR3 is TGTGCCTGGGCAGGGGTAAACACAGATACGCAGTATTTT. Translating gives CAWAGVNTDTQYF. This rearrangement joins TRBV30 to TRBJ2-3; D is perhaps TRBD1 (6 bases). Trimming removed 5 bases from V and 2 bases from J, with 11 bases in between. The CDR3 runs to 13 residues. Per the germline V gene, CDR1 is GTSNPN and CDR2 is SVGIG (reference sequence).

This rearrangement joins TRBV28 to TRBJ1-5; tentatively, D is TRBD1 (6 bases). The CDR3 runs to 15 residues. V was pared by 8 bases and J by 7 bases, with 21 bases between. The germline V gene has CDR1 MDHEN and CDR2 SYDVKM. CDR3 in DNA: TGTGCCAGCTCTAAGGGAGGGGGAATAGGACAGCCCCAGCATTTT. It translates to CASSKGGGIGQPQHF.

The chain has TRBV19 and TRBJ1-5; 7 positions match TRBD1. Germline assignment: CDR1 LNHDA and CDR2 SQIVND (reference sequence). The CDR3 sequence is 15 residues long. The ends lost 8 bases at V and 2 bases at J; junction bases unmatched: 9. CDR3 DNA: TGTGCCAGTTCTAGGGGGCTGGGGGGCAATCAGCCCCAGCATTTT. Its protein product is CASSRGLGGNQPQHF.

CDR3 in amino acids: CASSAQGRTEAFF. CDR3 in DNA: TGTGCCAGCAGCGCCCAGGGTAGGACTGAAGCTTTCTTT. V and J are TRBV7-3 and TRBJ1-1; D may be TRBD1 (5 bases). The CDR3 extends over 13 amino acids. Trimming stripped 5 bases from V and 5 bases from J, with 12 bases between. Per the germline V gene, CDR1 is SGHTA and CDR2 is FQGTGA.

The chain employs TRBV11-2 and TRBJ2-7, with 7 positions matching TRBD2. V was clipped by 11 bases and J by 3 bases; unmatched bases: 10. There are 13 residues in the CDR3. CDR1 is SGHAT, CDR2 FQNNGV, per germline. The CDR3 region has the DNA TGTGCCGGGGGGGTCGACACCCACTACGAGCAGTACTTC. As protein: CAGGVDTHYEQYF.

V and J are TRBV6-5 and TRBJ2-1; TRBD2 might be the D (6 bases). V was trimmed by 3 bases and J by 0 bases, leaving 12 bases between them. Germline assignment: CDR1 MNHEY and CDR2 SVGAGI. CDR3 length: 16 residues. CDR3 loop: CASSYLAASSYNEQFF. Written as DNA, the CDR3 is TGTGCCAGCAGTTATTTAGCGGCGAGCTCCTACAATGAGCAGTTCTTC.

This rearrangement joins TRBV11-1 to TRBJ1-4; D is unresolved. In germline, CDR1 is SGHAT, CDR2 FQDESV (reference sequence). The CDR3 covers 15 residues. Deletions cut 4 bases from V and 0 bases from J, with 9 bases between. The CDR3 coding sequence is TGTGCCAGCAGCTACAACGGTGCAACTAATGAAAAACTGTTTTTT. Translation gives CASSYNGATNEKLFF. Full variable domain (missing parts from reference TRBV11-1 and TRBJ1-4): EAEVAQSPRYKITEKSQAVAFWCDPISGHATLYWYRQILGQGPELLVQFQDESVVDDSQLPKDRFSAERLKGVDSTLKIQPAELGDSAMYLCASSYNGATNEKLFFGSGTQLSVL.

V usage is TRBV4-1 and J usage is TRBJ2-5; D unresolved. Germline lookup yields CDR1 MGHRA and CDR2 YSYEKL. The CDR3 runs 13 residues. The germline V and J ends were trimmed by 0 bases and 5 bases, with 7 bases remaining between them. The CDR3 reads CASSQDFGETQYF. The CDR3 region has the DNA TGCGCCAGCAGCCAAGATTTTGGGGAGACCCAGTACTTC.

V is TRBV5-1 and J is TRBJ1-3; a possible D gene is TRBD1 (5 bases). V shed 4 bases and J shed 4 bases, with 12 bases lying between them. The CDR3 covers 14 residues. Per germline, CDR1 SGHRS and CDR2 YFSETQ. The CDR3 sequence: CASSPTGPGNTIYF. CDR3 bases: TGCGCCAGCAGCCCCACGGGACCGGGAAACACCATATATTTT.